The table lists the clone carrying this T cell receptor beta chain with many counts. Its specificity is not known. This CDR3 comprises 14 residues. Trimming stripped 6 bases from V and 0 bases from J, with 9 bases between. Germline-derived CDR1 and CDR2 are SQVTM and ANQGSEA. The data originate from a study of T cells in Graves' hyperthyroidism and ophthalmopathy. Study results and limitations: Appearing also in blood were most of the thyroid clonotypes expanded above 0.001.

Diagnoses used clinical symptoms, serum thyroxine and TRAb, thyroid ultrasound and orbital computed tomography. Amplified TCR beta CDR3 regions came from RNA transcripts. HTBI primers were the set used in a first-round RT-PCR of the TCR CDR3. TCRdb processed the multiplex PCR reads anew with MiXCR; each CDR3 protein has one entry. The data contain about 660,000 distinct CDR3 sequences, approximately 42% of them singletons. This receptor was obtained from an adult man with Graves' disease, either hyperthyroidism or ophthalmopathy (not recorded which). This rearrangement joins TRBV29-1 to TRBJ1-6, with TRBD1 as a possible D gene (5 bases). Sequencing was done on a sample of peripheral blood or thyroid tissue (not recorded which). The CDR3 nucleotides are TGCAGCGTCGGACAAGGCTCCTATAATTCACCCCTCCACTTT. It specifies CSVGQGSYNSPLHF.